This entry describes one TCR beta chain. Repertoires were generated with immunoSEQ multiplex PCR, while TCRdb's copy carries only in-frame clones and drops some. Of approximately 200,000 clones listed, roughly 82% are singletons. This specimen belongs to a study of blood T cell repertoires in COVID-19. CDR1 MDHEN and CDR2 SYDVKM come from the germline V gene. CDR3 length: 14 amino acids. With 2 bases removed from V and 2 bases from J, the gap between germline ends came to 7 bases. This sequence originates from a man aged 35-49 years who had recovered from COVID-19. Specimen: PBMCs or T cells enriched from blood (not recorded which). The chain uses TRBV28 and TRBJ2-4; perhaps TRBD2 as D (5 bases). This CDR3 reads CASSLTGTKNIQYF. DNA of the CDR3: TGTGCCAGCAGTTTAACGGGAACCAAAAACATTCAGTACTTC.